This T cell receptor beta chain is from a study of blood T cell repertoires in COVID-19. Study background: COVID-19 samples, acute and convalescent, were from the United States, Italy and Spain.

The CDR3 has 17 amino acids. V shed 5 bases, J shed 7 bases, and the junction held 10 bases outside the gene matches. Germline V gene lookup returns CDR1 MDHEN and CDR2 SYDVKM. Produced via immunoSEQ multiplex PCR; TCRdb's table is partial and in-frame only. Found here are roughly 150,000 clones, around 90% of them singletons; the top ten hold about 5.6%. The sample taken for sequencing was peripheral blood. The V and J genes are TRBV28 and TRBJ2-1, with 14 bases aligning to TRBD2. The clonotype comes from a human donor in a cohort sampled during active COVID-19. The CDR3 DNA reads TGTGCCAGCAGTCCCGGACTAGCGGGGGGCCTCCGGAATGAGCAGTTCTTC. Its protein is CASSPGLAGGLRNEQFF.